These 5 T cell receptor beta chains were all obtained from the same sample, sequenced in a study of neurological immune-mediated disorders. TCRdb passed the 5' RACE reads through MiXCR, listing each CDR3 protein once. The table has more than 40,000 distinct CDR3 sequences, around 3.3% seen once. Sequencing input: PBMCs. These receptors came from a woman between 45 and 60 years old with multiple sclerosis.

Notes on this clonotype: This may stem from a read error, because a much larger clone lies one nucleotide away. V is TRBV5-4 and J is TRBJ2-7; 10 bases align to TRBD1. Germline V lookup: CDR1 SGHNT, CDR2 YYREEE (reference sequence). V gave up 7 bases and J gave up 3 bases; unmatched junction bases: 4. This CDR3 has 13 amino acids. The CDR3 coding sequence is TGTGCCAGCGACCGGGACAGGGGCTACGAGCAGTACTTC. It translates to CASDRDRGYEQYF.

The genes are TRBV7-6 and TRBJ2-3, with 7 bases fitting TRBD2. The CDR3 is made up of 17 amino acids. V shed 2 bases and J 2 bases; nucleotides not matched to a gene: 10. CDR1 SGHVS and CDR2 FNYEAQ come from the germline V gene. CDR3 DNA sequence: TGTGCCAGCAGCTTAAGGAGCGGGGCTTGGGACACAGATACGCAGTATTTT. Translation gives CASSLRSGAWDTDTQYF.

This clonotype appeared many times. This chain connects TRBV5-1 to TRBJ2-1; D may correspond to TRBD1 or TRBD2 (5 bases each). Germline-derived CDR1 and CDR2 are SGHRS and YFSETQ. Trimming pared 4 bases from V and 9 bases from J, leaving 14 bases between. The CDR3 is made up of 13 amino acids. The CDR3 region is CASSPTVGAEQFF. CDR3 DNA sequence: TGCGCCAGCAGCCCCACAGTCGGGGCTGAGCAGTTCTTC. Variable domain in full (rest from reference TRBV5-1 and TRBJ2-1): KAGVTQTPRYLIKTRGQQVTLSCSPISGHRSVSWYQQTPGQGLQFLFEYFSETQRNKGNFPGRFSGRQFSNSRSEMNVSTLELGDSALYLCASSPTVGAEQFFGPGTRLTVL.

This clonotype showed up just a few times. One base away lies a much larger clone, so this may be a sequencing read error. V is TRBV20-1 and J is TRBJ2-1, with D tentatively TRBD2 (5 bases). V was trimmed by 4 bases and J by 7 bases, leaving 17 bases between them. The CDR3 has 14 amino acids. Germline V lookup: CDR1 DFQATT, CDR2 SNEGSKA (reference sequence). The CDR3 reads CSAKPGIGLNEQFF. In nucleotides, the CDR3 is TGCAGTGCTAAACCGGGAATAGGGTTGAATGAGCAGTTCTTC.

This clonotype was found many times. The chain is built from TRBV10-3 and TRBJ1-3; D unclear. Per the germline V gene, CDR1 is ENHRY and CDR2 is SYGVKD. The length of the CDR3 is 18 residues. Trimming pared 3 bases from V and 0 bases from J, leaving 18 bases between. In DNA, the CDR3 is TGTGCCATCAGTGAAACCTACTCTGTGGCAAACTCTGGAAACACCATATATTTT. Translation: CAISETYSVANSGNTIYF.